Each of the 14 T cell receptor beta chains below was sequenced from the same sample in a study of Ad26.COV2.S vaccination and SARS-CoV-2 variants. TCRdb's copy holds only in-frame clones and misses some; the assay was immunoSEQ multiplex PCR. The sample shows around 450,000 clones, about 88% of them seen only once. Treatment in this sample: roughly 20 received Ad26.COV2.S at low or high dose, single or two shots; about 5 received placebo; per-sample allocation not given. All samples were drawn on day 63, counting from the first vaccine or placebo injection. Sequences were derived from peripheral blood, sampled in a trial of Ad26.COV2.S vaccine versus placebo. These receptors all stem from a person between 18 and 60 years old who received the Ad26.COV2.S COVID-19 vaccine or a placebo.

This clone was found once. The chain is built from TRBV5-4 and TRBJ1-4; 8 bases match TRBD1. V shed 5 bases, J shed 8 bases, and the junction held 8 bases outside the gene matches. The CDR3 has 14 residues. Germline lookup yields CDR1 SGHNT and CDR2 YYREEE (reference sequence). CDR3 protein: CASSLTGVSEKLFF. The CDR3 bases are TGTGCCAGCAGTTTGACAGGGGTTAGCGAAAAACTGTTTTTT.

The CDR3 is CASSLGPENSPLHF. In DNA, the CDR3 is TGCGCCAGCAGCTTGGGGCCAGAGAATTCACCCCTCCACTTT. J is TRBJ1-6 and V is TRBV5-1; no clear D gene. Trimming took off 0 bases at V and 7 bases at J, with 8 bases between the two ends. This CDR3 region has 14 residues. The germline gives CDR1 SGHRS, CDR2 YFSETQ.

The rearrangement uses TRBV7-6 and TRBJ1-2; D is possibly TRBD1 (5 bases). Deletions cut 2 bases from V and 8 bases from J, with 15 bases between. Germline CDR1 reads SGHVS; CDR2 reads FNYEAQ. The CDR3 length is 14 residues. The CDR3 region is CASSLSSGLGGYTF. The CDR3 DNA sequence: TGTGCCAGCAGCTTAAGTTCAGGGCTCGGCGGCTACACCTTC. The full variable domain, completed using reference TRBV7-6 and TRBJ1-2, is GAGVSQSPRYKVTKRGQDVALRCDPISGHVSLYWYRQALGQGPEFLTYFNYEAQQDKSGLPNDRFSAERPEGSISTLTIQRTEQRDSAMYRCASSLSSGLGGYTFGSGTRLTVV.

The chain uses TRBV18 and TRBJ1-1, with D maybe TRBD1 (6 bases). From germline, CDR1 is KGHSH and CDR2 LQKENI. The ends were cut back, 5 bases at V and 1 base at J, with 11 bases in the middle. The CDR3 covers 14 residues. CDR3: CASSVRTENTEAFF. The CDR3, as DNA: TGTGCCAGCTCAGTTCGGACAGAGAACACTGAAGCTTTCTTT.

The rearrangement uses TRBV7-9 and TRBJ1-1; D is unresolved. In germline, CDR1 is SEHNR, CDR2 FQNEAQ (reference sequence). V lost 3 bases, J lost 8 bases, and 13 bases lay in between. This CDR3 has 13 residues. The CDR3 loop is CASSFEYPTEAFF. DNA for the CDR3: TGTGCCAGCAGCTTCGAGTACCCGACCGAAGCTTTCTTT. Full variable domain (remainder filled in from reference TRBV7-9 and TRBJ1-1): DTGVSQNPRHKITKRGQNVTFRCDPISEHNRLYWYRQTLGQGPEFLTYFQNEAQLEKSRLLSDRFSAERPKGSFSTLEIQRTEQGDSAMYLCASSFEYPTEAFFGQGTRLTVV.

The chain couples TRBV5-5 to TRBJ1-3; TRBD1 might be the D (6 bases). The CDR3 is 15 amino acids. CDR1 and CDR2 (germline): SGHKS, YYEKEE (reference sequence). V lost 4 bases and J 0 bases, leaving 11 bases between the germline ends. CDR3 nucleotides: TGTGCCAGCAGCCCCGGGGGGCCCTCTGGAAACACCATATATTTT. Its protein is CASSPGGPSGNTIYF.

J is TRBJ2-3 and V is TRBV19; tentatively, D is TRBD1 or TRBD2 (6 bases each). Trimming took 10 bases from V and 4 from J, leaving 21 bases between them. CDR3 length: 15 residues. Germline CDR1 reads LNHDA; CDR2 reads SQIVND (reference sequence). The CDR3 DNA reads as TGTGCCACATCCAAGGGGGGCGGGACCCCAGATACGCAGTATTTT. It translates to CATSKGGGTPDTQYF.

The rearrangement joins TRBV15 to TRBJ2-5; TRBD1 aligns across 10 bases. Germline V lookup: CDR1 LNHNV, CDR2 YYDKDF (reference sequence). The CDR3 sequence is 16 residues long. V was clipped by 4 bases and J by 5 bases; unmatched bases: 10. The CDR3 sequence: CATSTYPGTGDETQYF. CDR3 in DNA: TGTGCCACCAGCACTTATCCCGGGACAGGGGACGAGACCCAGTACTTC.

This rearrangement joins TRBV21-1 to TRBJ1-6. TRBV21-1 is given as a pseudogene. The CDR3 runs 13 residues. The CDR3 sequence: CASSSQPPPALHF. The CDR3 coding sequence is TGTGCCAGCAGCTCCCAACCCCCCCCGGCCCTCCACTTT.

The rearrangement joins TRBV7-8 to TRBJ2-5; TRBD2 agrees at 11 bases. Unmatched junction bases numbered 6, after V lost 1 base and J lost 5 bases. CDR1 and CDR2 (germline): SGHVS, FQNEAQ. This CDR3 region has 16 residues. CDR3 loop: CASSLVDSGGAETQYF. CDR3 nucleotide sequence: TGTGCCAGCAGCTTAGTTGATAGCGGGGGGGCCGAGACCCAGTACTTC. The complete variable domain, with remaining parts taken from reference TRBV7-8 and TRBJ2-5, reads GAGVSQSPRYKVAKRGQDVALRCDPISGHVSLFWYQQALGQGPEFLTYFQNEAQLDKSGLPSDRFFAERPEGSVSTLKIQRTQQEDSAVYLCASSLVDSGGAETQYFGPGTRLLVL.

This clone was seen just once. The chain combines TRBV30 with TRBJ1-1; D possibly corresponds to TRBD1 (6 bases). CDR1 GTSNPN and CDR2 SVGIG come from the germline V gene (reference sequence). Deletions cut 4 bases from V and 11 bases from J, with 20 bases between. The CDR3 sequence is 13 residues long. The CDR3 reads CAWTPGTGSIAFF. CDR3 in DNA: TGTGCCTGGACCCCAGGAACAGGGTCGATTGCTTTCTTT. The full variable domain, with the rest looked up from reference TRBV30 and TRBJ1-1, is SQTIHQWPATLVQPVGSPLSLECTVEGTSNPNLYWYRQAAGRGLQLLFYSVGIGQISSEVPQNLSASRPQDRQFILSSKKLLLSDSGFYLCAWTPGTGSIAFFGQGTRLTVV.

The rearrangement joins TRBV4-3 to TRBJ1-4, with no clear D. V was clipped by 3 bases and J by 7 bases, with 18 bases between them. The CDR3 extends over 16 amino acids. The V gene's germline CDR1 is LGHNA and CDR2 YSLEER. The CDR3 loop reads CASSHGFTASGEKLFF. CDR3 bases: TGCGCCAGCAGCCATGGATTCACAGCGAGCGGTGAAAAACTGTTTTTT.

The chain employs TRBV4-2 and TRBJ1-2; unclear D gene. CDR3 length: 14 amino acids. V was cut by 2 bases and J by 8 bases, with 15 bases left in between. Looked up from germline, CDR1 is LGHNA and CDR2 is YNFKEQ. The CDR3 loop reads CASSQPREGFGYTF. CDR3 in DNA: TGTGCCAGCAGCCAACCACGGGAAGGGTTCGGCTACACCTTC.

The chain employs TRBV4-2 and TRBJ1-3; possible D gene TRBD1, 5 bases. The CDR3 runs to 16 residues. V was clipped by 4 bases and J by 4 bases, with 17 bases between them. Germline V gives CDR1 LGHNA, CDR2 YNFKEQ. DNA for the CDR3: TGTGCCAGCAGCCGGCCGTTAGCAGGGCCCGGAAACACCATATATTTT. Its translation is CASSRPLAGPGNTIYF.